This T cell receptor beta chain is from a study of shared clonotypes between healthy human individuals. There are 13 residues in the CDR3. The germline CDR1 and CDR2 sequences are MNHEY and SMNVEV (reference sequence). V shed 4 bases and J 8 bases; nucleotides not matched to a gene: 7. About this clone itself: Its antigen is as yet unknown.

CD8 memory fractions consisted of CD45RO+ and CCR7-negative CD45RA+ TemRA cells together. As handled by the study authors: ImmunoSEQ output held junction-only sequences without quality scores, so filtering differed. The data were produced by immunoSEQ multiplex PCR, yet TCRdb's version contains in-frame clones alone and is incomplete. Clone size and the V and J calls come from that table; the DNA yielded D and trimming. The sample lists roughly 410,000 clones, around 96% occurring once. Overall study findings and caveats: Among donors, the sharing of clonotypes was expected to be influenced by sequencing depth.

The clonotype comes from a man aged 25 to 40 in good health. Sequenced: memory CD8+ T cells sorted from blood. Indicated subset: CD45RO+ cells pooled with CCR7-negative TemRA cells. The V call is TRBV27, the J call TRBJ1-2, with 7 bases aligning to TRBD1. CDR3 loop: CASSSYRGRGYTF. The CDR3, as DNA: TGTGCCAGCAGTTCGTACAGGGGCAGGGGCTACACCTTC.